This T cell receptor (beta chain) was identified during a study of T cells in narcolepsy. Study-level information: Enrolled donors included narcolepsy type 1 or type 2 patients and healthy controls.

This CDR3 region has 12 residues. Trimming removed 2 bases from V and 0 bases from J, with 1 base in between. Germline lookup yields CDR1 MDHEN and CDR2 SYDVKM. Profiling relied on immunoSEQ multiplex PCR, and the TCRdb table lists in-frame clones only, not all of them. Seen here are under 35,000 clones, roughly 80% observed once, and the top ten hold about 0.64%. Worth noting for this clone: Its specificity is unknown. The sample holds other DNA sequences that translate to the same CDR3.

Whole-study results and caveats: Comparing one patient's CSF and blood CD4+ clonotypes highlighted HCRT- and TRIB2-specific autoreactive clonotypes.

Sequenced input: memory (CD45RA-) CD4+ T cells from blood. The chain carries TRBV28 and TRBJ1-1; D uncertain. The TCR sequence derives from a human donor in good health. The CDR3 DNA sequence: TGTGCCAGCAGTTTAGTGAACACTGAAGCTTTCTTT. This translates into CASSLVNTEAFF.